Listed below are T cell receptor beta chains from one sample, sequenced in a study of OX40 agonist ivuxolimab in advanced cancers. Assay used: immunoSEQ multiplex PCR; TCRdb lists only in-frame clones, some missing. Of fewer than 100,000 clones in the sample, 75% to 90% are singletons; the top ten hold less than 0.2%. The material was CD4+ or CD8+ T cells sorted from blood, obtained in a trial of the OX40 agonist ivuxolimab. These receptors originate from an adult with an advanced solid tumor such as melanoma, head and neck, liver or kidney cancer. Both conserved end residues are part of each CDR3. Fields, in order: V gene, J gene, clone size, D gene, CDR3 protein, CDR3 DNA. A D gene is named only where the DNA matches it firmly. Only part of the rows carry a size: once, few, many, or a class if the clone is expanded.

TRBV6-5,TRBJ2-7,-,-,CASIGTVPYEQYF,TGTGCCAGCATCGGGACTGTACCCTACGAGCAGTACTTC
TRBV4-1,TRBJ2-3,-,-,CASSQEGGAHTDTQYF,TGCGCCAGCAGCCAAGAGGGCGGGGCCCACACAGATACGCAGTATTTT
TRBV6-5,TRBJ1-2,-,-,CASSYSVRYGYTF,TGTGCCAGCAGTTACTCAGTGCGCTATGGCTACACCTTC
TRBV5-1,TRBJ1-4,-,TRBD1,CASSGGQGFINEKLFF,TGCGCCAGCAGCGGGGGACAGGGGTTTATTAATGAAAAACTGTTTTTT
TRBV5-4,TRBJ2-5,-,TRBD1,CASSNPGQAQKETQYF,TGTGCCAGCAGCAACCCCGGACAGGCCCAAAAAGAGACCCAGTACTTC
TRBV2,TRBJ1-5,-,-,CASSPGGSNQPQHF,TGTGCCAGCAGTCCTGGGGGGAGCAATCAGCCCCAGCATTTT
TRBV5-1,TRBJ2-1,-,TRBD1,CASSLEGDRDNEQFF,TGCGCCAGCAGCTTGGAGGGTGACAGGGACAATGAGCAGTTCTTC
TRBV7-2,TRBJ1-5,-,-,CASSQRLGGGQPQHF,TGTGCCAGCAGCCAACGACTGGGAGGAGGACAGCCCCAGCATTTT
TRBV18,TRBJ1-3,-,-,CASSPNRDSAGNTIYF,TGTGCCAGCTCACCAAACAGGGATAGCGCTGGAAACACCATATATTTT
TRBV9,TRBJ1-3,-,-,CASSRSEGRAGNTIYF,TGTGCCAGCAGCCGCTCCGAGGGGAGGGCTGGAAACACCATATATTTT
TRBV13,TRBJ2-2,-,-,CASSLDVTGITGELFF,TGTGCCAGCAGCCTAGATGTAACAGGGATTACCGGGGAGCTGTTTTTT
TRBV27,TRBJ1-4,-,TRBD1,CASARTGQYNEKLFF,TGTGCCAGCGCTCGAACGGGACAGTATAATGAAAAACTGTTTTTT
TRBV2,TRBJ1-2,-,-,CASSRYQGPGWGYTF,TGTGCCAGCAGTCGCTACCAGGGGCCCGGTTGGGGCTACACCTTC
TRBV9,TRBJ2-1,-,-,CASSVGGALDNEQFF,TGTGCCAGCAGCGTAGGGGGGGCGCTGGACAATGAGCAGTTCTTC
TRBV6-5,TRBJ2-4,few,-,CASSLDSAKNIQYF,TGTGCCAGCAGTCTAGACTCAGCCAAAAACATTCAGTACTTC
TRBV6-5,TRBJ1-2,-,-,CASSYSTREMGYTF,TGTGCCAGCAGTTACTCGACGCGGGAGATGGGCTACACCTTC
TRBV11-3,TRBJ2-5,-,-,CASSLGGPQETQYF,TGTGCCAGCAGCTTAGGGGGACCACAAGAGACCCAGTACTTC
TRBV6-6,TRBJ2-7,-,-,CASSSTSYEQYF,TGTGCCAGCAGTTCTACTAGCTACGAGCAGTACTTC
TRBV18,TRBJ2-3,-,-,CASSPPAGTDTQYF,TGTGCCAGCTCACCACCAGCTGGGACAGATACGCAGTATTTT
TRBV7-2,TRBJ2-3,-,-,CASSIAATLSTDTQYF,TGTGCCAGCAGTATAGCGGCTACCCTAAGCACAGATACGCAGTATTTT
TRBV5-1,TRBJ2-1,-,-,CASSLAGSASYNEQFF,TGCGCCAGCAGCTTGGCCGGCAGCGCCTCCTACAATGAGCAGTTCTTC
TRBV19,TRBJ2-3,-,TRBD2,CASNRGRDWTSGSSDTQYF,TGTGCCAGTAACAGGGGCCGTGATTGGACTAGCGGGAGTTCAGATACGCAGTATTTT
TRBV28,TRBJ1-2,-,-,CASRPIDYGYTF,TGTGCCAGCAGACCGATCGACTATGGCTACACCTTC
TRBV18,TRBJ1-5,-,TRBD1,CASSPGTGDQPQHF,TGTGCCAGCTCACCAGGGACAGGCGATCAGCCCCAGCATTTT
TRBV18,TRBJ2-7,-,TRBD2,CASSPPTGQRGSYEQYF,TGTGCCAGCTCACCACCAACGGGCCAGCGGGGGTCCTACGAGCAGTACTTC
TRBV11-2,TRBJ2-5,-,TRBD2,CASSPRLAGGETQYF,TGTGCCAGCAGCCCCCGGCTAGCGGGAGGAGAGACCCAGTACTTC
TRBV2,TRBJ1-1,-,-,CASSAKGWNTEAFF,TGTGCCAGCAGTGCTAAGGGATGGAACACTGAAGCTTTCTTT
TRBV5-6,TRBJ2-1,-,TRBD2,CASSRRTSGISYNEQFF,TGTGCCAGCAGCCGAAGGACTAGCGGGATCTCCTACAATGAGCAGTTCTTC
TRBV9,TRBJ1-3,-,TRBD1,CASSEQGGTGNTIYF,TGTGCCAGCAGCGAGCAGGGGGGTACTGGAAACACCATATATTTT